These 3 T cell receptor beta chains came from one sample sequenced in a study of blood T cells in healthy people across ages. A sample-barcoded 5' primer and a J-beta primer mix were used in a second PCR of about 6 to 11 cycles. Via MiXCR, TCRdb re-called the 5' RACE reads, giving one row per CDR3 protein. The table shows about 670,000 distinct CDR3 sequences, with 52% occurring only once. Sequencing was done on a sample of blood. The receptors shown here come from a woman at least 80 years old in good health.

This clonotype was seen at least ten times. The chain couples TRBV6-5 to TRBJ2-3; no clear D gene. Trimming pared 0 bases from V and 9 bases from J, leaving 7 bases between. The CDR3 is made up of 12 amino acids. Per germline, CDR1 MNHEY and CDR2 SVGAGI. The CDR3 bases are TGTGCCAGCAGTTACTCAGGCGTGACGCAGTATTTT. Protein: CASSYSGVTQYF.

This chain connects TRBV7-2 to TRBJ2-3, with TRBD1 matching over 8 bases. Germline values: CDR1 SGHTA, CDR2 FQGNSA. J gave up 5 bases and V 5 bases, and 12 bases lay outside the gene matches. The CDR3 contains 16 residues. This CDR3 reads CASSPRQGLRVDTQYF. CDR3 DNA: TGTGCCAGCAGCCCCAGACAGGGGTTGAGAGTAGATACGCAGTATTTT.

This clonotype was seen a few times. The genes are TRBV6-2 or TRBV6-3 and TRBJ2-1; tentatively, D is TRBD1 (6 bases). V was cut by 7 bases and J by 4 bases, with 20 bases left in between. CDR3 length equals 16 residues. Germline V gene lookup returns CDR1 MNHEY and CDR2 SVGEGT. CDR3 sequence: CASTQGPTNPYNEQFF. The CDR3 nucleotides are TGTGCCAGCACCCAGGGGCCCACTAACCCGTACAATGAGCAGTTCTTC.